What follows are 14 T cell receptor beta chains derived from one specimen sequenced in a study of shared clonotypes between healthy human individuals. TCRdb's table, derived via immunoSEQ multiplex PCR, lists solely in-frame clones and lacks some. The repertoire holds fewer than 1.6 million clones, just under 99% seen once, with 0.36% in the top ten. Sample: naive CD4+ T cells sorted from blood. Subset given: CD45RA+ positively selected. The source is a man between 25 and 39 years old in good health.

The chain carries TRBV27 and TRBJ1-1, with 8 bases that match TRBD1. Germline lookup yields CDR1 MNHEY and CDR2 SMNVEV (reference sequence). This CDR3 has 14 residues. Trimming cost V 2 bases and J 5 bases; bases outside gene matches: 4. The CDR3: CASSLAGGTTEAFF. The CDR3 DNA reads TGTGCCAGCAGTTTAGCAGGGGGCACGACTGAAGCTTTCTTT.

The count of this clone is one. J is TRBJ2-7 and V is TRBV28; 8 nucleotides match TRBD2. This CDR3 spans 15 amino acids. In germline, CDR1 is MDHEN, CDR2 SYDVKM. J lost 5 bases, V lost 6 bases, and 12 bases had no gene match. The CDR3 sequence is CASRRRLAQGDEQYF. The CDR3 bases are TGTGCCAGCAGGCGACGACTAGCGCAGGGTGACGAGCAGTACTTC.

This clone is a singleton in its sample. This rearrangement joins TRBV5-1 to TRBJ2-2, with TRBD2 matching over 11 bases. Unmatched junction bases numbered 7, after V lost 4 bases and J lost 5 bases. The germline CDR1 and CDR2 sequences are SGHRS and YFSETQ. The CDR3 totals 16 residues. CDR3 sequence: CASSQLLAGVTGELFF. The DNA of the CDR3 is TGCGCCAGCAGCCAACTACTAGCGGGAGTAACCGGGGAGCTGTTTTTT.

In the case of this clone: The sample has other DNA sequences that encode this CDR3 too. The rearrangement joins TRBV19 to TRBJ2-1, with 7 bases aligning to TRBD2. Germline loops: CDR1 LNHDA, CDR2 SQIVND (reference sequence). This CDR3 region has 14 residues. The V and J ends lost 1 base and 7 bases, in that order; junction bases with no gene match: 4. As DNA, the CDR3 is TGTGCCAGTAGTATAGTTGGGGGGGATAATGAGCAGTTCTTC. As protein: CASSIVGGDNEQFF.

The V call is TRBV18, the J call TRBJ2-1, with a weak D call TRBD2 (5 bases). V lost 5 bases and J 7 bases, leaving 15 bases between the germline ends. This CDR3 comprises 14 residues. Germline values: CDR1 KGHSH, CDR2 LQKENI. The CDR3, as DNA: TGTGCCAGCTCAGCCTCGCTAGCTATTAATGAGCAGTTCTTC. This gives the protein CASSASLAINEQFF.

The gene calls are TRBV9 and TRBJ2-1, with 10 bases aligning to TRBD2. The CDR3 totals 15 residues. Germline assignment: CDR1 SGDLS and CDR2 YYNGEE. The junction had 7 bases not matched to a gene; V was cut back by 1 base and J by 9 bases. CDR3 sequence: CASSVTGLATSEQFF. CDR3 nucleotides: TGTGCCAGCAGCGTAACGGGACTAGCGACTAGTGAGCAGTTCTTC. Supplemented by reference TRBV9 and TRBJ2-1, the full variable domain reads DSGVTQTPKHLITATGQRVTLRCSPRSGDLSVYWYQQSLDQGLQFLIQYYNGEERAKGNILERFSAQQFPDLHSELNLSSLELGDSALYFCASSVTGLATSEQFFGPGTRLTVL.

The gene calls are TRBV7-2 and TRBJ2-3; 7 nucleotides match TRBD2. CDR3 length: 15 amino acids. Per the germline V gene, CDR1 is SGHTA and CDR2 is FQGNSA. V shed 7 bases, J shed 1 base, and the junction held 8 bases outside the gene matches. CDR3 sequence: CASTNAGVGTDTQYF. The CDR3 coding sequence is TGTGCCAGCACCAACGCGGGGGTAGGCACAGATACGCAGTATTTT. The whole variable domain, filled in from reference TRBV7-2 and TRBJ2-3, reads GAGVSQSPSNKVTEKGKDVELRCDPISGHTALYWYRQSLGQGLEFLIYFQGNSAPDKSGLPSDRFSAERTGGSVSTLTIQRTQQEDSAVYLCASTNAGVGTDTQYFGPGTRLTVL.

This clone was observed a handful of times. This rearrangement joins TRBV11-3 to TRBJ2-5; no clear D. With 0 bases removed from V and 7 bases from J, the gap between germline ends came to 3 bases. Germline CDR1 and CDR2: SGHNT and YENEEA. The CDR3 contains 11 residues. CDR3 sequence (DNA): TGTGCCAGCAGCTTAGATGGGACCCAGTACTTC. Its protein is CASSLDGTQYF. Full variable domain (missing parts from reference TRBV11-3 and TRBJ2-5): EAGVVQSPRYKIIEKKQPVAFWCNPISGHNTLYWYLQNLGQGPELLIRYENEEAVDDSQLPKDRFSAERLKGVDSTLKIQPAELGDSAVYLCASSLDGTQYFGPGTRLLVL.

V usage is TRBV30 and J usage is TRBJ2-1; possibly TRBD2 for D (5 bases). Trimming left V 1 base short and J 1 base short, with 11 bases between. The germline V gene has CDR1 GTSNPN and CDR2 SVGIG (reference sequence). This CDR3 spans 15 amino acids. The CDR3 here is CAWSATRSSYNEQFF. The CDR3 region has the DNA TGTGCCTGGAGTGCTACTAGGTCGTCCTACAATGAGCAGTTCTTC.

The chain employs TRBV28 and TRBJ2-7, with 8 bases aligning to TRBD2. Per the germline V gene, CDR1 is MDHEN and CDR2 is SYDVKM. The CDR3 runs 14 residues. V gave up 7 bases and J gave up 0 bases; unmatched junction bases: 5. The CDR3 region is CASISLADSYEQYF. The DNA of the CDR3 is TGTGCCAGCATATCACTAGCGGACTCCTACGAGCAGTACTTC. Variable domain in full (rest from reference TRBV28 and TRBJ2-7): DVKVTQSSRYLVKRTGEKVFLECVQDMDHENMFWYRQDPGLGLRLIYFSYDVKMKEKGDIPEGYSVSREKKERFSLILESASTNQTSMYLCASISLADSYEQYFGPGTRLTVT.

The chain combines TRBV15 with TRBJ2-7; 7 bases align to TRBD2. Per germline, CDR1 LNHNV and CDR2 YYDKDF (reference sequence). Germline trimming cut 0 bases from V and 3 bases from J; bases unmatched to any gene: 8. The CDR3 loop spans 16 amino acids. This chain's CDR3 is CATSRDPGLADYEQYF. CDR3 sequence (DNA): TGTGCCACCAGCAGAGATCCGGGGCTAGCGGACTACGAGCAGTACTTC.

About this clone: The sample has other DNA sequences that encode this CDR3 too. The chain recombines TRBV10-1 with TRBJ2-1, with 7 bases lining up with TRBD1. Germline V gene lookup returns CDR1 WNHNN and CDR2 SYGVQD (reference sequence). V trimming: 1 base; J trimming: 10 bases; junction bases outside the gene matches: 1. The CDR3 has 12 amino acids. The CDR3 loop is CASSELGGEQFF. The DNA for the CDR3 is TGCGCCAGCAGTGAGTTAGGGGGCGAGCAGTTCTTC.

Points on this clone: The same CDR3 also results from other DNA sequences found in this sample. J is TRBJ1-5 and V is TRBV5-1; no clear D. CDR1 and CDR2 (germline): SGHRS, YFSETQ. CDR3 size: 13 residues. The V gene lost 3 bases and the J gene lost 5 bases, with 9 bases spanning the gap. CDR3 DNA sequence: TGCGCCAGCAGCTCTGACGGTGATCAGCCCCAGCATTTT. Amino acids: CASSSDGDQPQHF.

This chain joins TRBV11-1 and TRBJ1-1; weak D call: TRBD1 (6 bases). This CDR3 is built from 13 residues. Trimming stripped 2 bases from V and 8 bases from J, with 12 bases between. Germline CDR1 is SGHAT and CDR2 is FQDESV (reference sequence). The DNA of the CDR3 is TGTGCCAGCAGCTTACAGGGGTTTCGGGAAGCTTTCTTT. This translates into CASSLQGFREAFF.